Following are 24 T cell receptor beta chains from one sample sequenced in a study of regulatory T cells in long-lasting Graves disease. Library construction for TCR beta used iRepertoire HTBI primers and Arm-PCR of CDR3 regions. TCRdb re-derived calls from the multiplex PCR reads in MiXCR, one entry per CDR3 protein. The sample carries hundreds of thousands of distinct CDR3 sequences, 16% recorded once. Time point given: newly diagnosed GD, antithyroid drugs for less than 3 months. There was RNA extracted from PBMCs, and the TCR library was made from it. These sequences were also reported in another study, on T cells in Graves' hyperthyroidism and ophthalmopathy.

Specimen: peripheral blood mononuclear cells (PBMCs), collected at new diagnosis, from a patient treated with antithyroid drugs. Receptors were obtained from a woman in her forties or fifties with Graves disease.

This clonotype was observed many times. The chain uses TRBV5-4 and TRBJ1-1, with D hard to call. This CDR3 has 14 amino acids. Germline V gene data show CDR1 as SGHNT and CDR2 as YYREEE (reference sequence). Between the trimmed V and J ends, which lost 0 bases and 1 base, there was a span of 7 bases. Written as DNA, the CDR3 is TGTGCCAGCAGCTTGGACGGTGAGAACACTGAAGCTTTCTTT. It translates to CASSLDGENTEAFF.

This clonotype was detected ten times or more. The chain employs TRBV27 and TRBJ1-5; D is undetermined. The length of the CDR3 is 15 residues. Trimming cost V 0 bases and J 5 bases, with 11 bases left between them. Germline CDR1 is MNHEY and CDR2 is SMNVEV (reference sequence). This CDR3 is CASSLSPGIYQPQHF. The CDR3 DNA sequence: TGTGCCAGCAGTTTATCCCCCGGAATTTATCAGCCCCAGCATTTT.

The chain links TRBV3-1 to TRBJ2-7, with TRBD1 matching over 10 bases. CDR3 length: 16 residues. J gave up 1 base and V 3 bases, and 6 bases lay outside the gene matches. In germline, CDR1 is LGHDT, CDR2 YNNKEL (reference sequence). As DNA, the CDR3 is TGTGCCAGCAGCCAGGGACCGGGACAGGGGTCCTACGAGCAGTACTTC. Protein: CASSQGPGQGSYEQYF.

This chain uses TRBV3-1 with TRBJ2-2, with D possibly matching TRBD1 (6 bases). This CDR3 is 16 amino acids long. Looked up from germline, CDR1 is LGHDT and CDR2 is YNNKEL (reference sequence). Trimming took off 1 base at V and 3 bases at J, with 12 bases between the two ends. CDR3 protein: CASSQAVGAHTGELFF. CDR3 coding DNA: TGTGCCAGCAGCCAAGCCGTGGGGGCCCACACCGGGGAGCTGTTTTTT.

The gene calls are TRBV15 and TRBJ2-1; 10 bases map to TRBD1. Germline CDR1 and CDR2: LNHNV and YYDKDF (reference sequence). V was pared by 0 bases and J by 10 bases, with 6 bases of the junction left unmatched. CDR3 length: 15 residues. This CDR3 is CATSRDGDRGGEQFF. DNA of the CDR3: TGTGCCACCAGCAGAGATGGGGACAGGGGAGGAGAGCAGTTCTTC.

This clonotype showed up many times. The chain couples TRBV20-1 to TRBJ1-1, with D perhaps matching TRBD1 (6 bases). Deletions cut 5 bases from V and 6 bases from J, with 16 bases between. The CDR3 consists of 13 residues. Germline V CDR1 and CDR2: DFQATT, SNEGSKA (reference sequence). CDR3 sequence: CSAPKQGSAEAFF. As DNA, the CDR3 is TGCAGTGCTCCCAAACAGGGATCGGCTGAAGCTTTCTTT.

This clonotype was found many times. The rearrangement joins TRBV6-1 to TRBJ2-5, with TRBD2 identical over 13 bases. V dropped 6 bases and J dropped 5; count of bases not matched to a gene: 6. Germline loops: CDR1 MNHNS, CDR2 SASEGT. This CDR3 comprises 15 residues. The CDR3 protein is CASSPRTSGGETQYF. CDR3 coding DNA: TGTGCCAGCAGCCCCCGGACTAGCGGGGGTGAGACCCAGTACTTC.

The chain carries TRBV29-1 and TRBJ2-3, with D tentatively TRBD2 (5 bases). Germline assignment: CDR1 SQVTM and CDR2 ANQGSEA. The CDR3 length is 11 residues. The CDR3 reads CSCQRADTQYF. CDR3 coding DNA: TGCAGTTGCCAGAGGGCAGATACGCAGTATTTT.

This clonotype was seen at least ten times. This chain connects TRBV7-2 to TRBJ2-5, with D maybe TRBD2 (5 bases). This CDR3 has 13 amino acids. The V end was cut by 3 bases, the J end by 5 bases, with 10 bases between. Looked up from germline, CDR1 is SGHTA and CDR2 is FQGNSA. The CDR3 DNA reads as TGTGCCAGCAGCTTGAGGAGGTCGGAGACCCAGTACTTC. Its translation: CASSLRRSETQYF.

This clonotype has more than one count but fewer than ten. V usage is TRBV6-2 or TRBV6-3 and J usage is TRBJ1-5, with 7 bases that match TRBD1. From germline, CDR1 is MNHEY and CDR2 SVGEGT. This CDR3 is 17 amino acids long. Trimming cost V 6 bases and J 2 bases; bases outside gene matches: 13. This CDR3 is CASRGPGGGRGNQPQHF. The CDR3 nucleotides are TGTGCCAGCAGAGGACCCGGAGGGGGCCGTGGCAATCAGCCCCAGCATTTT.

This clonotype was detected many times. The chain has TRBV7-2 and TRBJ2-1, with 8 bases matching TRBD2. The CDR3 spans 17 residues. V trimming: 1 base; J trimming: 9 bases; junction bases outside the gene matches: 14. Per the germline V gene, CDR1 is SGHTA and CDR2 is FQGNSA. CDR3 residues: CASSLEGGRGGRGEQFF. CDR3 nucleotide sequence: TGTGCCAGCAGCTTAGAGGGGGGACGGGGGGGCCGGGGTGAGCAGTTCTTC.

The CDR3 loop is CASGLTQGASSPLHF. The DNA for the CDR3 is TGTGCTAGTGGTTTGACTCAGGGGGCTAGTTCACCCCTCCACTTT. J is TRBJ1-6 and V is TRBV12-5, with 8 nucleotides matching TRBD1. There are 15 residues in the CDR3. Germline V lookup: CDR1 LGHNT, CDR2 FRNRAP. V shed 2 bases and J 9 bases; nucleotides not matched to a gene: 6.

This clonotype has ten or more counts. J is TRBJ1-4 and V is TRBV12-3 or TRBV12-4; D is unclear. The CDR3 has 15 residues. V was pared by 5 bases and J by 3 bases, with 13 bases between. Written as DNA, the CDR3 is TGTGCCAGCAGTCCCCCTGGGTCGGCTAATGAAAAACTGTTTTTT. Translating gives CASSPPGSANEKLFF.

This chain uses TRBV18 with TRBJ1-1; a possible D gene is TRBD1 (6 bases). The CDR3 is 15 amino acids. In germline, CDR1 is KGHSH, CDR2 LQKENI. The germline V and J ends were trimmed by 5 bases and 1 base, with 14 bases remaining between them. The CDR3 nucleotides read TGTGCCAGCTCAACCACAGGACAGACGAACACTGAAGCTTTCTTT. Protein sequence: CASSTTGQTNTEAFF.

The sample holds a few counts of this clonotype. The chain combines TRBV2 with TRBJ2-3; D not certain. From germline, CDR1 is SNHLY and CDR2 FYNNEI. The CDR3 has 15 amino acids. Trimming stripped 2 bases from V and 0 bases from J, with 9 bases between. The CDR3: CASSETTLSTDTQYF. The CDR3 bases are TGTGCCAGCAGTGAAACAACCCTAAGCACAGATACGCAGTATTTT.

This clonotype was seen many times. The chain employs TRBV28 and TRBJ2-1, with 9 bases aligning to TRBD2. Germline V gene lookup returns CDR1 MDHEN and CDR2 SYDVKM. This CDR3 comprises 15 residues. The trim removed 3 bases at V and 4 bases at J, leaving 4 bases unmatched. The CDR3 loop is CASSLRLAAYNEQFF. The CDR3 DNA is TGTGCCAGCAGTTTGAGACTAGCGGCGTACAATGAGCAGTTCTTC.

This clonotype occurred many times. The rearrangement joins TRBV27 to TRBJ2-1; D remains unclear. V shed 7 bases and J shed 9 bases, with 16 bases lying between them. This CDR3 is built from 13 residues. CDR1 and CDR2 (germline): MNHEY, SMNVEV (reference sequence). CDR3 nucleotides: TGTGCCAGCACCCGGGCCAAAAGTGGTGAGCAGTTCTTC. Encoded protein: CASTRAKSGEQFF.

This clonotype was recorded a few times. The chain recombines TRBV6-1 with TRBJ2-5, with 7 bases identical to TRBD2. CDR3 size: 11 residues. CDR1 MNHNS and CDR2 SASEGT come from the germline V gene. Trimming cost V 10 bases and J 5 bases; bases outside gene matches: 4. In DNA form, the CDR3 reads TGTGCCACCGGGGGGTGGGAGACCCAGTACTTC. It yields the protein CATGGWETQYF.

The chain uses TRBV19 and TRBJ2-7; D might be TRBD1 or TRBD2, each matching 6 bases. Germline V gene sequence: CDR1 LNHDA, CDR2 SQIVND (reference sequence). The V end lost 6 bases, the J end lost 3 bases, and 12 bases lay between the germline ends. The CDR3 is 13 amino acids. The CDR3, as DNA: TGTGCCAGTAGGAAACAGGGAGGCTACGAGCAGTACTTC. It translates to CASRKQGGYEQYF.

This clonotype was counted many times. The CDR3 sequence: CASTTRTSSLLTGELFF. DNA of the CDR3: TGTGCCAGCACCACCCGGACTAGCTCCCTGCTCACCGGGGAGCTGTTTTTT. V and J are TRBV12-3 or TRBV12-4 and TRBJ2-2, with TRBD2 matching 8 bases. Losses at the gene ends were 7 bases for V and 4 bases for J; bases not matched to a gene: 14. This CDR3 spans 17 amino acids.

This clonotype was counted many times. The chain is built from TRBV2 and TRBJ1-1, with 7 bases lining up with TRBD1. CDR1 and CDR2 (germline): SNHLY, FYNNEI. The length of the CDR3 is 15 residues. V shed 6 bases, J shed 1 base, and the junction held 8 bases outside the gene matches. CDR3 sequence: CASRIQTGTNTEAFF. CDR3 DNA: TGTGCCAGCAGGATACAGACAGGGACGAACACTGAAGCTTTCTTT. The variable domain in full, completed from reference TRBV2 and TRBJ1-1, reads EPEVTQTPSHQVTQMGQEVILRCVPISNHLYFYWYRQILGQKVEFLVSFYNNEISEKSEIFDDQFSVERPDGSNFTLKIRSTKLEDSAMYFCASRIQTGTNTEAFFGQGTRLTVV.

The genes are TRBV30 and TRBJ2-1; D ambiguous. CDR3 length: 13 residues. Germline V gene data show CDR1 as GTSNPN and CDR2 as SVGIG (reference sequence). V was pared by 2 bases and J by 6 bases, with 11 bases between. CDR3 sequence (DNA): TGTGCCTGGAGTTATCAGTCTGCCAATGAGCAGTTCTTC. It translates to CAWSYQSANEQFF. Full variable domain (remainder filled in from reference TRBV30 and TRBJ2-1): SQTIHQWPATLVQPVGSPLSLECTVEGTSNPNLYWYRQAAGRGLQLLFYSVGIGQISSEVPQNLSASRPQDRQFILSSKKLLLSDSGFYLCAWSYQSANEQFFGPGTRLTVL.

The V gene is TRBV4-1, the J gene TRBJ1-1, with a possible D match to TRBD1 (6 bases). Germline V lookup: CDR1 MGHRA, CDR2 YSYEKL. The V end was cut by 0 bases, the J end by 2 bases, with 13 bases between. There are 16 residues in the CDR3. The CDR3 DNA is TGCGCCAGCAGCCAAGATCCCGGAGGGGGAAACACTGAAGCTTTCTTT. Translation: CASSQDPGGGNTEAFF.

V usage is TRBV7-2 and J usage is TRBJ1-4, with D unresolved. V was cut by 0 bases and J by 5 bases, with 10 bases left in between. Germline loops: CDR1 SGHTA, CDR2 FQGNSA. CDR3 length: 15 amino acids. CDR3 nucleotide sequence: TGTGCCAGCAGCTTAGCGTTAGGGCCAAATGAAAAACTGTTTTTT. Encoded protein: CASSLALGPNEKLFF.